The 8 T cell receptor beta chains reported below all come from one sample, sequenced in a study of blood T cell repertoires in COVID-19. TCRdb's table, derived via immunoSEQ multiplex PCR, lists solely in-frame clones and lacks some. Here the sample spans about 150,000 clones, roughly 77% being singletons. Source material: peripheral blood. The source of these receptors is a woman in her seventies with COVID-19, enrolled during active disease.

Here the CDR3 reads CASRGTSSTGELFF. DNA of the CDR3: TGTGCCAGCAGGGGGACTAGCTCCACCGGGGAGCTGTTTTTT. The chain recombines TRBV6-5 with TRBJ2-2, with 9 bases fitting TRBD2. The CDR3 contains 14 residues. Germline-derived CDR1 and CDR2 are MNHEY and SVGAGI. J gave up 4 bases and V 6 bases, and 3 bases lay outside the gene matches.

This sequence joins TRBV4-1 and TRBJ2-7; D may be TRBD2 (5 bases). V was pared by 4 bases and J by 3 bases, with 10 bases between. This CDR3 has 13 residues. Germline CDR1 is MGHRA and CDR2 is YSYEKL. The DNA for the CDR3 is TGCGCCAGCAGCCTTCTGAGGGACTACGAGCAGTACTTC. Amino acids: CASSLLRDYEQYF.

The V and J genes are TRBV2 and TRBJ1-5; D perhaps matches TRBD1 (6 bases). From germline, CDR1 is SNHLY and CDR2 FYNNEI. V was cut by 1 base and J by 4 bases, with 11 bases left in between. The CDR3 has 15 residues. CDR3: CASSEGTDGNQPQHF. CDR3 coding DNA: TGTGCCAGCAGTGAAGGGACAGATGGAAATCAGCCCCAGCATTTT.

J is TRBJ1-6 and V is TRBV7-2; tentative D call: TRBD1 (6 bases). The germline CDR1 and CDR2 sequences are SGHTA and FQGNSA. This CDR3 has 14 residues. V was clipped by 5 bases and J by 7 bases, with 12 bases between them. The CDR3 DNA follows: TGTGCCAGCAGCCTCGTCCAGGGGAATTCACCCCTCCACTTT. Translated: CASSLVQGNSPLHF.

The chain uses TRBV6-8 and TRBJ2-6; 9 positions match TRBD2. The CDR3 extends over 17 amino acids. Trimming removed 4 bases from V and 1 base from J; junction bases left unmatched: 5. Per germline, CDR1 MNHGY and CDR2 SAAAGT. CDR3 nucleotides: TGTGCCAGCAGTTCCGGGACTAGCCCTTCTGGGGCCAACGTCCTGACTTTC. It codes for CASSSGTSPSGANVLTF.

Only a few counts were recorded for this clone. V gene TRBV5-1 combines with J gene TRBJ1-1, with D unclear. This CDR3 spans 13 amino acids. Germline CDR1 SGHRS, CDR2 YFSETQ. Trimming stripped 3 bases from V and 8 bases from J, with 14 bases between. CDR3 amino acids: CASSSDINLEAFF. CDR3 nucleotides: TGCGCCAGCAGCTCTGACATCAACCTCGAAGCTTTCTTT.

This chain connects TRBV9 to TRBJ2-3, with 7 bases fitting TRBD2. Germline V lookup: CDR1 SGDLS, CDR2 YYNGEE. There are 16 residues in the CDR3. Unmatched junction bases numbered 8, after V lost 3 bases and J lost 1 base. The CDR3 region is CASSALGRGGTDTQYF. The DNA for the CDR3 is TGTGCCAGCAGCGCATTAGGGAGGGGCGGCACAGATACGCAGTATTTT.

The J gene is TRBJ2-3, the V gene TRBV19; D is ambiguous. CDR1 and CDR2 from the germline V gene are LNHDA and SQIVND (reference sequence). V lost 11 bases to trimming and J lost 0 bases, with 12 bases between them. This CDR3 contains 13 residues. The CDR3 DNA reads as TGTGCCTCCCAGACACCCAGCACAGATACGCAGTATTTT. Amino acid sequence: CASQTPSTDTQYF. The full variable domain, rest sourced from reference TRBV19 and TRBJ2-3, is DGGITQSPKYLFRKEGQNVTLSCEQNLNHDAMYWYRQDPGQGLRLIYYSQIVNDFQKGDIAEGYSVSREKKESFPLTVTSAQKNPTAFYLCASQTPSTDTQYFGPGTRLTVL.